This entry concerns a single TCR beta chain. Its binding antigen is unknown. Per-nucleotide qualities are absent, and no much larger clonotype sits a single base away. The sample is drawn from a study of blood T cell repertoires in COVID-19 (TCRdb year 2020). For context, the study as a whole: Samples covering the acute and convalescent phases of COVID-19 were provided by collaborators in the United States, Italy and Spain. The material from the prospective study consisted of cDNA or gDNA derived from T cells, B-cell-depleted T cells, or PBMCs. Deeply sampled blood TCRbeta repertoires from subjects exposed to, actively infected with, or recovered from COVID-19 were included in the dataset. A freely available public database, intended as a resource for researchers studying the immune response to SARS-CoV-2, is where the repertoires were released. Samples came from the ongoing ImmuneRACE study (first 160 participants) plus 1,254 subjects from 6 global collaborators. Nearly every sample came with metadata listing a de-identified subject ID, COVID-19 status, age in years and sex. Where available, HLA class I and class II types were obtained from metadata supplied by the sample provider rather than from assay-based typing.

The full study reports these points: The quantity of clinical and demographic metadata differed by source and by participant and was supplied without curation.

TCRbeta CDR3 regions were amplified from genomic DNA by means of the immunoSEQ Assay, a bias-controlled multiplex PCR. On the authors' methods: The number of nucleated cells in each sample was estimated by amplification of reference gene primers within the assay. Sequence reads were collapsed and filtered to measure the absolute abundance of every unique TCRbeta CDR3 rearrangement. Productive Simpson clonality was computed per sample as the square root of Simpson's diversity index over productive rearrangements. TCRdb obtained this table from immuneACCESS and retained in-frame rearrangements with V and J assigned. These tables miss some clones; where compared with another copy, unresolved V genes account for less than half of the shortfall, and the remainder is unexplained. The V and J calls and the clone size are those of that table, but D and trimming were determined from the DNA. Present in this sample are over 50,000 clones, approximately 86% of which were seen just once. 12% of the sample belongs to the ten largest clones.

Each collaborating institution followed its own protocols to collect whole blood in K2EDTA tubes. For TCRbeta analysis, collaborators shipped samples as frozen whole blood, isolated PBMCs, or DNA extracted from either of those sample types. Taken from cysteine to phenylalanine, the CDR3 has 16 residues. Only the CDR3 region is kept as DNA, spanning 48 bases read in frame from base 1. Taken from the germline V gene, the CDR1 and CDR2 loops are MDHEN and SYDVKM. Between the V and J ends, shortened by 5 bases and 4 bases respectively, the junction contains 18 bases. The sequence was obtained from an older man with active COVID-19. Recombination connected TRBV28 to TRBJ2-1; the best D guess is TRBD1, with 6 bases matching. Sequences were obtained from peripheral blood. The DNA is as follows: TGTGCCAGCAGTCCCCGAGTGTTCAGGGGATACAATGAGCAGTTCTTC. Translation gives CASSPRVFRGYNEQFF.